Following are 17 T cell receptor beta chains from one sample sequenced in a study of OX40 agonist ivuxolimab in advanced cancers. Sequencing used immunoSEQ multiplex PCR; TCRdb keeps in-frame clones, though not all of them. Counted here are roughly 67,000 clones, approximately 86% occurring once; the ten biggest clones make up 0.6% to 0.75%. The sequencing used CD4+ or CD8+ T cells sorted from blood, collected in a trial of the OX40 agonist ivuxolimab. The receptors were sampled from an adult with an advanced solid tumor such as melanoma, head and neck, liver or kidney cancer.

The chain couples TRBV5-1 to TRBJ1-4, with D tentatively TRBD1 (5 bases). CDR3 length equals 15 residues. From germline, CDR1 is SGHRS and CDR2 YFSETQ. The V and J ends lost 6 bases and 0 bases respectively, with 12 bases between them. In DNA, the CDR3 is TGCGCCAGCACCGATACAGGTGCAACTAATGAAAAACTGTTTTTT. Its protein is CASTDTGATNEKLFF.

The chain recombines TRBV7-9 with TRBJ2-3; the D gene is possibly TRBD1 (6 bases). Germline CDR1 and CDR2: SEHNR and FQNEAQ (reference sequence). V lost 4 bases to trimming and J lost 2 bases, with 13 bases between them. The CDR3 runs 15 residues. CDR3 protein: CASSSERTVTDTQYF. The CDR3 bases are TGTGCCAGCAGCTCTGAAAGGACAGTCACAGATACGCAGTATTTT.

This clone has a single count. V usage is TRBV6-4 and J usage is TRBJ2-1; 9 positions match TRBD2. The CDR3 length is 14 residues. Trimming cost V 4 bases and J 6 bases; bases outside gene matches: 4. From germline, CDR1 is MRHNA and CDR2 SNTAGT. The CDR3 reads CASSASGASNEQFF. The DNA of the CDR3 is TGTGCCAGCAGTGCTAGCGGGGCGTCCAATGAGCAGTTCTTC.

This chain links TRBV28 with TRBJ1-6, with a tentative D call TRBD1 (6 bases). From germline, CDR1 is MDHEN and CDR2 SYDVKM. CDR3 size: 13 residues. Between the trimmed V and J ends, which lost 8 bases and 14 bases, there was a span of 19 bases. This chain's CDR3 is CASRDTPMVTLHF. In nucleotides, the CDR3 is TGTGCCAGCCGGGACACACCGATGGTCACCCTCCACTTT.

This chain links TRBV4-1 with TRBJ2-5, with 11 nucleotides matching TRBD2. J was trimmed by 1 base and V by 2 bases; bases with no gene match: 3. Germline CDR1 is MGHRA and CDR2 is YSYEKL. This CDR3 is 16 amino acids long. The CDR3 loop reads CASSQISGGAQETQYF. As DNA, the CDR3 is TGCGCCAGCAGCCAAATTAGCGGGGGGGCCCAAGAGACCCAGTACTTC.

The rearrangement links TRBV15 to TRBJ1-2; 7 bases match TRBD1. Per germline, CDR1 LNHNV and CDR2 YYDKDF (reference sequence). V gave up 0 bases and J gave up 1 base; unmatched junction bases: 14. The CDR3 covers 19 residues. CDR3 residues: CATSRDQGGLLGRNYGYTF. CDR3 sequence (DNA): TGTGCCACCAGCAGAGATCAGGGGGGACTCCTCGGTCGTAACTATGGCTACACCTTC.

V usage is TRBV30 and J usage is TRBJ1-5; no clear D gene. CDR1 is GTSNPN and CDR2 is SVGIG in the germline V gene (reference sequence). This CDR3 contains 13 residues. Deletions cut 3 bases from V and 0 bases from J, with 6 bases between. CDR3 in DNA: TGTGCCTGGAGGGGCAATAGCAATCAGCCCCAGCATTTT. Protein product: CAWRGNSNQPQHF.

This clone turned up a few times. This chain uses TRBV6-1 with TRBJ1-2; perhaps TRBD1 as D (5 bases). The germline gives CDR1 MNHNS, CDR2 SASEGT. Trimming stripped 1 base from V and 8 bases from J, with 8 bases between. The CDR3 totals 12 residues. CDR3 sequence reads: CASSEGGKGYTF. DNA for the CDR3: TGTGCCAGCAGTGAAGGGGGGAAGGGCTACACCTTC.

This clone is labeled medium-sized. CDR3 sequence: CASSRQTGSQETQYF. In DNA form, the CDR3 reads TGTGCCAGCAGCCGTCAGACAGGGAGCCAAGAGACCCAGTACTTC. The chain combines TRBV7-3 with TRBJ2-5, with 7 bases that match TRBD1. The ends lost 5 bases at V and 1 base at J; junction bases unmatched: 7. Germline V gives CDR1 SGHTA, CDR2 FQGTGA. CDR3 length equals 15 residues. Based on the CDR3 plus reference TRBV7-3 and TRBJ2-5, the full variable domain is GAGVSQTPSNKVTEKGKYVELRCDPISGHTALYWYRQSLGQGPEFLIYFQGTGAADDSGLPNDRFFAVRPEGSVSTLKIQRTERGDSAVYLCASSRQTGSQETQYFGPGTRLLVL.

The V gene is TRBV13, the J gene TRBJ2-3, with a weak D call TRBD2 (6 bases). V lost 3 bases and J 5 bases, leaving 24 bases between the germline ends. Per germline, CDR1 PRHDT and CDR2 FYEKMQ (reference sequence). The CDR3 has 18 amino acids. Written as DNA, the CDR3 is TGTGCCAGCAGCTTTCCCGGGGGTGGAGAACTGAGGGAAGATACGCAGTATTTT. Translation gives CASSFPGGGELREDTQYF.

The chain recombines TRBV19 with TRBJ1-6; 7 bases map to TRBD1. The CDR3 is 14 residues long. Per the germline V gene, CDR1 is LNHDA and CDR2 is SQIVND (reference sequence). The junction had 4 bases not matched to a gene; V was cut back by 6 bases and J by 5 bases. The CDR3 region has the DNA TGTGCCAGTAGCACAGGGGCTGATAATTCACCCCTCCACTTT. The encoded protein is CASSTGADNSPLHF.

The chain couples TRBV5-1 to TRBJ1-1, with a possible D match to TRBD1 (5 bases). Trimming shortened V by 4 bases and J by 8 bases, and 15 bases separated the two germline ends. This CDR3 region has 13 residues. From germline, CDR1 is SGHRS and CDR2 YFSETQ. The CDR3 loop is CASSLGPSNEAFF. For the CDR3, the DNA is TGCGCCAGCAGCCTGGGACCTTCGAACGAAGCTTTCTTT.

The rearrangement links TRBV20-1 to TRBJ1-1; D is ambiguous. Germline CDR1 is DFQATT and CDR2 is SNEGSKA (reference sequence). V lost 0 bases to trimming and J lost 9 bases, with 8 bases between them. CDR3 length: 11 amino acids. CDR3 sequence (DNA): TGCAGTGCTAGAGACCAGGTTAAAGCTTTCTTT. Protein sequence: CSARDQVKAFF.

The V gene is TRBV7-2, the J gene TRBJ1-6; D might be TRBD1 (5 bases). Germline V gives CDR1 SGHTA, CDR2 FQGNSA. Between the trimmed V and J ends, which lost 8 bases and 8 bases, there was a span of 13 bases. The CDR3 length is 13 residues. This chain's CDR3 is CASQGSDDSPLHF. The CDR3 region has the DNA TGTGCCAGCCAGGGATCCGACGATTCACCCCTCCACTTT. The whole variable domain, remainder taken from reference TRBV7-2 and TRBJ1-6, is GAGVSQSPSNKVTEKGKDVELRCDPISGHTALYWYRQSLGQGLEFLIYFQGNSAPDKSGLPSDRFSAERTGGSVSTLTIQRTQQEDSAVYLCASQGSDDSPLHFGNGTRLTVT.

This clone has a single count. V and J are TRBV6-1 and TRBJ1-2; 9 positions agree with TRBD1. The junction had 3 bases not matched to a gene; V was cut back by 4 bases and J by 3 bases. Germline CDR1 reads MNHNS; CDR2 reads SASEGT. This CDR3 region has 14 residues. Here the CDR3 reads CASSARDRDYGYTF. The DNA for the CDR3 is TGTGCCAGCAGTGCCCGGGACAGGGACTATGGCTACACCTTC.

The chain links TRBV19 to TRBJ2-3; no reliable D call. V lost 2 bases and J 5 bases, leaving 17 bases between the germline ends. Looked up from germline, CDR1 is LNHDA and CDR2 is SQIVND (reference sequence). The CDR3 runs 16 residues. The CDR3 is CASSIRATWTGDTQYF. The CDR3 DNA reads TGTGCCAGTAGTATAAGGGCGACCTGGACGGGAGATACGCAGTATTTT.

CDR3 DNA sequence: TGTGCCATCAGTCCCCAGGAACAGAGCTTCCACGAGCAGTACTTC. Protein: CAISPQEQSFHEQYF. This rearrangement joins TRBV10-3 to TRBJ2-7; the D is unclear. Deletions cut 5 bases from V and 5 bases from J, with 19 bases between. CDR1 and CDR2 from the germline V gene are ENHRY and SYGVKD. The CDR3 is 15 amino acids.